This passage covers 32 T cell receptor beta chains from one sample sequenced in a study of T cell responses to AZD1222 COVID-19 vaccine. The assay was immunoSEQ multiplex PCR, and TCRdb's table has in-frame clones only and misses some. The sample carries roughly 150,000 clones, about 91% recorded once. The sample was peripheral blood, taken on day 0 of AZD1222 vaccination. These receptor sequences come from an adult in good health.

The chain is built from TRBV19 and TRBJ1-5; D is unresolved. Germline CDR1 reads LNHDA; CDR2 reads SQIVND (reference sequence). V was shortened by 5 bases and J by 0 bases, with 17 bases between the two germline ends. The CDR3 totals 17 residues. For the CDR3, the DNA is TGTGCCAGTAGTGCACATATGGACGAGGTTAGCAATCAGCCCCAGCATTTT. Amino acids: CASSAHMDEVSNQPQHF.

The rearrangement links TRBV28 to TRBJ1-6, with D hard to call. The CDR3 has 15 amino acids. V gave up 2 bases and J gave up 0 bases, with 5 bases separating them. Germline-derived CDR1 and CDR2 are MDHEN and SYDVKM. The CDR3 bases are TGTGCCAGCAGTTTAGATAACTCCTATAATTCACCCCTCCACTTT. Translation: CASSLDNSYNSPLHF.

This chain links TRBV5-1 with TRBJ2-1, with 13 bases matching TRBD2. CDR3 length: 17 residues. CDR1 and CDR2 from the germline V gene are SGHRS and YFSETQ. V dropped 0 bases and J dropped 4; count of bases not matched to a gene: 4. CDR3 DNA: TGCGCCAGCAGCTTGGCCCTGACTAGCGGGAGGTACAATGAGCAGTTCTTC. Its protein product is CASSLALTSGRYNEQFF.

The gene calls are TRBV7-3 and TRBJ2-3; 9 bases fit TRBD2. CDR1 and CDR2 (germline): SGHTA, FQGTGA. The CDR3 is 15 amino acids. V was clipped by 3 bases and J by 2 bases; unmatched bases: 3. CDR3 nucleotides: TGTGCCAGCAGCTTTAGCGGGAGTTCCACAGATACGCAGTATTTT. Its translation is CASSFSGSSTDTQYF.

The gene calls are TRBV19 and TRBJ2-7, with D possibly matching TRBD2 (6 bases). Trimming removed 5 bases from V and 2 bases from J, with 19 bases in between. This CDR3 spans 16 amino acids. Germline V gives CDR1 LNHDA, CDR2 SQIVND (reference sequence). The CDR3 spells CASSLSASAPTYEQYF. CDR3 nucleotides: TGTGCCAGTAGTCTGAGTGCTAGCGCCCCTACCTACGAGCAGTACTTC. Full variable domain (outside the CDR3, taken from reference TRBV19 and TRBJ2-7): DGGITQSPKYLFRKEGQNVTLSCEQNLNHDAMYWYRQDPGQGLRLIYYSQIVNDFQKGDIAEGYSVSREKKESFPLTVTSAQKNPTAFYLCASSLSASAPTYEQYFGPGTRLTVT.

This clone appeared a single time. This chain joins TRBV6-4 and TRBJ2-1, with TRBD2 identical over 12 bases. The CDR3 spans 18 residues. With 5 bases clipped from V and 9 bases from J, the junction kept 17 bases outside the gene matches. In germline, CDR1 is MRHNA, CDR2 SNTAGT. The CDR3 is CASSPQTGLAGRGGEQFF. CDR3 DNA: TGTGCCAGCAGTCCCCAAACTGGACTAGCGGGAAGGGGGGGTGAGCAGTTCTTC.

The J gene is TRBJ2-5, the V gene TRBV5-1, with D perhaps TRBD2 (6 bases). The CDR3 consists of 13 residues. Trimming stripped 2 bases from V and 5 bases from J, with 10 bases between. Germline V gene sequence: CDR1 SGHRS, CDR2 YFSETQ. The CDR3 region is CASSFGGGETQYF. The CDR3 DNA follows: TGCGCCAGCAGCTTTGGGGGAGGTGAGACCCAGTACTTC.

The count of this clone is one. The chain employs TRBV6-5 and TRBJ2-1; 12 bases are shared with TRBD2. The CDR3 extends over 15 amino acids. V gave up 5 bases and J gave up 4 bases; unmatched junction bases: 3. Germline V gene sequence: CDR1 MNHEY, CDR2 SVGAGI. The CDR3 loop reads CASSLGLAGYNEQFF. The CDR3 coding sequence is TGTGCCAGCAGTCTCGGACTAGCGGGATACAATGAGCAGTTCTTC.

J is TRBJ1-4 and V is TRBV6-6; no clear D. Trimming stripped 6 bases from V and 0 bases from J, with 11 bases between. The CDR3 consists of 15 residues. Germline V gene data show CDR1 as MNHNY and CDR2 as SVGAGI (reference sequence). CDR3 DNA: TGTGCCAGCAGCCACAGATCCGCAACTAATGAAAAACTGTTTTTT. Its protein is CASSHRSATNEKLFF.

The rearrangement uses TRBV6-5 and TRBJ2-7; 7 nucleotides align to TRBD1. Trimming took 5 bases from V and 4 from J; bases not matched to a gene: 11. This CDR3 region has 15 residues. Germline V lookup: CDR1 MNHEY, CDR2 SVGAGI. DNA for the CDR3: TGTGCCAGCAGTCCCCACAGGGGATCACGGTACGAGCAGTACTTC. This translates into CASSPHRGSRYEQYF.

V gene TRBV19 combines with J gene TRBJ2-1, with 13 bases matching TRBD2. Trimming took 3 bases from V and 7 from J; bases not matched to a gene: 3. The CDR3 totals 15 residues. Germline values: CDR1 LNHDA, CDR2 SQIVND (reference sequence). The CDR3 DNA follows: TGTGCCAGTAGTATGTCGACTAGCGGGAGGAATGAGCAGTTCTTC. Residues: CASSMSTSGRNEQFF.

For the CDR3, the DNA is TGTGCCAGTAGTATGAGTGGAGGAAACACCATATATTTT. This gives the protein CASSMSGGNTIYF. V and J are TRBV19 and TRBJ1-3; D call uncertain. Trimming took off 3 bases at V and 4 bases at J, with 7 bases between the two ends. The CDR3 consists of 13 residues. Per the germline V gene, CDR1 is LNHDA and CDR2 is SQIVND (reference sequence). The variable domain in full, completed from reference TRBV19 and TRBJ1-3, reads DGGITQSPKYLFRKEGQNVTLSCEQNLNHDAMYWYRQDPGQGLRLIYYSQIVNDFQKGDIAEGYSVSREKKESFPLTVTSAQKNPTAFYLCASSMSGGNTIYFGEGSWLTVV.

The CDR3 reads CASSSQGWWDQPQHF. The CDR3 coding sequence is TGTGCCAGCAGCTCACAGGGCTGGTGGGATCAGCCCCAGCATTTT. The V gene is TRBV7-2, the J gene TRBJ1-5, with a tentative D call TRBD1 (6 bases). Germline V gene lookup returns CDR1 SGHTA and CDR2 FQGNSA. V lost 4 bases to trimming and J lost 5 bases, with 15 bases between them. The CDR3 consists of 15 residues.

This chain connects TRBV28 to TRBJ1-1, with D tentatively TRBD1 (5 bases). Germline V gene lookup returns CDR1 MDHEN and CDR2 SYDVKM. This CDR3 is built from 15 residues. V lost 5 bases, J lost 0 bases, and 13 bases lay in between. The CDR3 bases are TGTGCCAGCAGTCTCGGGGGGGGTGTGAACACTGAAGCTTTCTTT. Encoded protein: CASSLGGGVNTEAFF.

The J gene is TRBJ2-4, the V gene TRBV7-2, with TRBD2 matching 8 bases. The V and J ends lost 2 bases and 4 bases, in that order; junction bases with no gene match: 4. Germline assignment: CDR1 SGHTA and CDR2 FQGNSA. CDR3 size: 15 residues. The CDR3, as DNA: TGTGCCAGCAGCTTATCAAGCGGGAGAAAAAACATTCAGTACTTC. Its translation: CASSLSSGRKNIQYF. Using reference TRBV7-2 and TRBJ2-4 for the parts outside the CDR3, the full variable domain is GAGVSQSPSNKVTEKGKDVELRCDPISGHTALYWYRQSLGQGLEFLIYFQGNSAPDKSGLPSDRFSAERTGGSVSTLTIQRTQQEDSAVYLCASSLSSGRKNIQYFGAGTRLSVL.

The chain combines TRBV19 with TRBJ1-2; 7 nucleotides match TRBD1. This CDR3 region has 13 residues. With V trimmed by 5 bases and J by 6 bases, 6 bases remained unmatched. Germline V gives CDR1 LNHDA, CDR2 SQIVND (reference sequence). The CDR3 reads CASSPGTANGYTF. CDR3 coding DNA: TGTGCCAGTAGTCCCGGGACAGCTAATGGCTACACCTTC.

The chain employs TRBV7-8 and TRBJ2-7, with TRBD2 as a possible D gene (6 bases). Germline V CDR1 and CDR2: SGHVS, FQNEAQ. This CDR3 has 15 residues. Trimming removed 1 base at V and 3 bases at J, with 13 bases between. The CDR3 sequence: CASSLEQEGSYEQYF. CDR3 DNA: TGTGCCAGCAGCTTAGAACAGGAGGGGAGCTACGAGCAGTACTTC.

This clone has only a few counts. This chain links TRBV6-5 with TRBJ1-2; D gene ambiguous. Germline V gene sequence: CDR1 MNHEY, CDR2 SVGAGI. V was pared by 6 bases and J by 4 bases, with 15 bases between. This CDR3 has 14 residues. CDR3 nucleotide sequence: TGTGCCAGCAGGGGAGAGGTTGGATTCTATGGCTACACCTTC. Translation gives CASRGEVGFYGYTF.

This chain links TRBV28 with TRBJ1-2; D is unclear. The CDR3 spans 12 residues. V was shortened by 8 bases and J by 1 base, with 8 bases between the two germline ends. Germline values: CDR1 MDHEN, CDR2 SYDVKM. The CDR3 DNA sequence: TGTGCCAGCCAGGCCGTTAACTATGGCTACACCTTC. Amino acid sequence: CASQAVNYGYTF.

The rearrangement joins TRBV5-1 to TRBJ2-7; 14 nucleotides agree with TRBD2. V dropped 4 bases and J dropped 5; count of bases not matched to a gene: 11. CDR1 SGHRS and CDR2 YFSETQ come from the germline V gene. This CDR3 spans 17 amino acids. The CDR3 here is CASSPTGTSGSSDEQYF. CDR3 nucleotide sequence: TGCGCCAGCAGCCCCACCGGGACTAGCGGGAGTAGCGACGAGCAGTACTTC. The variable domain in full, completed from reference TRBV5-1 and TRBJ2-7, reads KAGVTQTPRYLIKTRGQQVTLSCSPISGHRSVSWYQQTPGQGLQFLFEYFSETQRNKGNFPGRFSGRQFSNSRSEMNVSTLELGDSALYLCASSPTGTSGSSDEQYFGPGTRLTVT.

This sequence joins TRBV3-1 (or the pseudogene TRBV3-2) and TRBJ2-1, with 8 nucleotides matching TRBD2. Germline CDR1 is LGHDT and CDR2 is YNNKEL (reference sequence). This CDR3 is built from 16 residues. The trim removed 0 bases at V and 4 bases at J, leaving 5 bases unmatched. In DNA form, the CDR3 reads TGTGCCAGCAGCCAAGACCCAGCGGGGGATTACAATGAGCAGTTCTTC. Protein product: CASSQDPAGDYNEQFF.

This chain connects TRBV11-2 to TRBJ2-3, with D perhaps assigned TRBD1 or TRBD2 (5 bases each). This CDR3 region has 14 residues. Germline CDR1 is SGHAT and CDR2 is FQNNGV. V was trimmed by 5 bases and J by 0 bases, leaving 9 bases between them. CDR3: CASSPGPSTDTQYF. The CDR3 nucleotides are TGTGCCAGCAGCCCGGGACCTAGCACAGATACGCAGTATTTT. The variable domain in full, completed from reference TRBV11-2 and TRBJ2-3, reads EAGVAQSPRYKIIEKRQSVAFWCNPISGHATLYWYQQILGQGPKLLIQFQNNGVVDDSQLPKDRFSAERLKGVDSTLKIQPAKLEDSAVYLCASSPGPSTDTQYFGPGTRLTVL.

The gene calls are TRBV6-2 or TRBV6-3 and TRBJ2-7; 7 bases align to TRBD1. This CDR3 is 17 amino acids long. Germline lookup yields CDR1 MNHEY and CDR2 SVGEGT. V trimming: 2 bases; J trimming: 2 bases; junction bases outside the gene matches: 12. The CDR3 protein is CASSYPTLGTVTYEQYF. CDR3 DNA sequence: TGTGCCAGCAGTTACCCAACCTTGGGGACAGTAACCTACGAGCAGTACTTC.

CDR3 protein: CASSYRGMDGYTF. In nucleotides, the CDR3 is TGTGCCAGCAGTTACCGGGGAATGGATGGCTACACCTTC. The V and J genes are TRBV6-5 and TRBJ1-2; D is ambiguous. Trimming pared 2 bases from V and 6 bases from J, leaving 10 bases between. CDR3 length equals 13 residues. Per the germline V gene, CDR1 is MNHEY and CDR2 is SVGAGI.

The genes are TRBV19 and TRBJ1-5; tentative D call: TRBD1 (5 bases). Germline V gene lookup returns CDR1 LNHDA and CDR2 SQIVND (reference sequence). This CDR3 has 16 amino acids. The germline V and J ends were trimmed by 6 bases and 0 bases, with 15 bases remaining between them. CDR3 sequence (DNA): TGTGCCAGTAGGGCAAAGGGGAGTGATAGCAATCAGCCCCAGCATTTT. Translation gives CASRAKGSDSNQPQHF.

The V call is TRBV9, the J call TRBJ1-1; D unclear. The CDR3 runs 14 residues. The germline V gene encodes CDR1 SGDLS and CDR2 YYNGEE. The V gene lost 0 bases and the J gene lost 3 bases, with 9 bases spanning the gap. The CDR3 sequence: CASSVDPGYTEAFF. In DNA, the CDR3 is TGTGCCAGCAGCGTAGACCCCGGATACACTGAAGCTTTCTTT.

The chain employs TRBV4-3 and TRBJ2-1; D is unresolved. Trimming left V 1 base short and J 1 base short, with 5 bases between. Germline CDR1 is LGHNA and CDR2 is YSLEER. The CDR3 spans 14 residues. CDR3 DNA sequence: TGCGCCAGCAGCCAAGTAGGGTCCTACAATGAGCAGTTCTTC. This encodes CASSQVGSYNEQFF.

The chain has TRBV2 and TRBJ2-5, with D perhaps given as TRBD1 or TRBD2 (6 bases each). V lost 2 bases to trimming and J lost 5 bases, with 18 bases between them. The CDR3 spans 16 residues. From germline, CDR1 is SNHLY and CDR2 FYNNEI. The CDR3 DNA follows: TGTGCCAGCAGTGAATGGGTCGGGGGCGCTCGGGAGACCCAGTACTTC. Its protein product is CASSEWVGGARETQYF.

The V gene is TRBV3-1 (or the pseudogene TRBV3-2), the J gene TRBJ2-7; 7 nucleotides line up with TRBD1. Trimming took 0 bases from V and 2 from J; bases not matched to a gene: 16. CDR3 length: 19 residues. Germline V lookup: CDR1 LGHDT, CDR2 YNNKEL (reference sequence). The CDR3 DNA reads TGTGCCAGCAGCCAAGAGTCACTGAATCCGGGACAGATTACCTACGAGCAGTACTTC. It encodes CASSQESLNPGQITYEQYF.

The V and J genes are TRBV6-5 and TRBJ2-2; D not certain. The CDR3 covers 12 residues. The V gene's germline CDR1 is MNHEY and CDR2 SVGAGI. The ends were cut back, 6 bases at V and 3 bases at J, with 5 bases in the middle. CDR3 region: CASSLYTGELFF. The DNA for the CDR3 is TGTGCCAGCAGCCTGTACACCGGGGAGCTGTTTTTT.

The V and J genes are TRBV19 and TRBJ2-7; 8 nucleotides align to TRBD2. This CDR3 is 13 amino acids long. V shed 9 bases, J shed 6 bases, and the junction held 10 bases outside the gene matches. Germline V gives CDR1 LNHDA, CDR2 SQIVND (reference sequence). CDR3 bases: TGTGCCAGCCCGAATCGGGGGGGGCGCGAGCAGTACTTC. This translates into CASPNRGGREQYF.

V is TRBV9 and J is TRBJ2-6; TRBD1 might be the D (5 bases). The ends were cut back, 0 bases at V and 2 bases at J, with 12 bases in the middle. This CDR3 region has 17 residues. Germline-derived CDR1 and CDR2 are SGDLS and YYNGEE. The CDR3 sequence: CASSVVPGSTGANVLTF. CDR3 sequence (DNA): TGTGCCAGCAGCGTAGTGCCAGGGTCGACTGGGGCCAACGTCCTGACTTTC.